A single sample is the source of the 24 T cell receptor beta chains below, sequenced in a study of blood T cell repertoires in COVID-19. This table comes from immunoSEQ multiplex PCR, and its TCRdb copy is limited to in-frame clones, with some not included. The table includes 15,000 to 20,000 clones, roughly 86% detected once. The sequenced sample consisted of peripheral blood. The receptors come from a human donor in a cohort sampled during active COVID-19.

The chain uses TRBV19 and TRBJ1-2; D remains unclear. Between the trimmed V and J ends, which lost 4 bases and 4 bases, there was a span of 13 bases. The CDR3 is 14 amino acids. CDR1 and CDR2 from the germline V gene are LNHDA and SQIVND (reference sequence). The CDR3 nucleotides read TGTGCCAGTAGTAGCAGGTCAAACCTCTATGGCTACACCTTC. This gives the protein CASSSRSNLYGYTF.

The chain carries TRBV7-8 and TRBJ2-7; 8 bases fit TRBD1. The junction had 8 bases not matched to a gene; V was cut back by 5 bases and J by 2 bases. Germline assignment: CDR1 SGHVS and CDR2 FQNEAQ. There are 15 residues in the CDR3. CDR3 sequence reads: CASSPGTGGPYEQYF. The CDR3 DNA reads TGTGCCAGCAGCCCAGGGACAGGCGGACCCTACGAGCAGTACTTC. The whole variable domain, remainder taken from reference TRBV7-8 and TRBJ2-7, is GAGVSQSPRYKVAKRGQDVALRCDPISGHVSLFWYQQALGQGPEFLTYFQNEAQLDKSGLPSDRFFAERPEGSVSTLKIQRTQQEDSAVYLCASSPGTGGPYEQYFGPGTRLTVT.

This chain uses TRBV29-1 with TRBJ1-6; 8 bases are a match to TRBD1. CDR1 is SQVTM, CDR2 ANQGSEA, per germline. The CDR3 is 14 amino acids. Trimming cost V 5 bases and J 7 bases; bases outside gene matches: 7. The CDR3 nucleotides are TGCAGCGTTAGTCAGGGGGCTCGGAATTCACCCCTCCACTTT. It codes for CSVSQGARNSPLHF.

This clone has a single count. V usage is TRBV18 and J usage is TRBJ1-2, with a tentative D call TRBD1 (5 bases). V was cut by 5 bases and J by 5 bases, with 6 bases left in between. The germline V gene has CDR1 KGHSH and CDR2 LQKENI. The CDR3 extends over 11 amino acids. CDR3 DNA: TGTGCCAGCTCAGGGGGGTATGGCTACACCTTC. It specifies CASSGGYGYTF.

The chain carries TRBV7-9 and TRBJ1-2; no firm D call. The CDR3 sequence is 14 residues long. CDR1 and CDR2 from the germline V gene are SEHNR and FQNEAQ (reference sequence). Trimming left V 1 base short and J 7 bases short, with 13 bases between. The DNA for the CDR3 is TGTGCCAGCAGCTTAGGGGCTCGAGGGTTTGGCTACACCTTC. Translating gives CASSLGARGFGYTF.

The chain carries TRBV2 and TRBJ1-2; TRBD1 aligns across 10 bases. This CDR3 contains 14 residues. Trimming at V came to 5 bases and at J to 3 bases, leaving 3 bases not matched to a gene. Germline V gene data show CDR1 as SNHLY and CDR2 as FYNNEI. CDR3 amino acids: CASSPGTGDYGYTF. The CDR3 region has the DNA TGTGCCAGCAGTCCCGGGACAGGGGACTATGGCTACACCTTC.

The genes are TRBV15 and TRBJ2-7; D is possibly TRBD2 (5 bases). The CDR3 has 14 residues. CDR1 and CDR2 from the germline V gene are LNHNV and YYDKDF (reference sequence). Trimming removed 2 bases from V and 1 base from J, with 9 bases in between. The DNA for the CDR3 is TGTGCCACCAGCAGAAACCGAGGGTCCTACGAGCAGTACTTC. As protein: CATSRNRGSYEQYF.

As concerns this clone: Other DNA sequences in this sample translate to the same CDR3. This rearrangement joins TRBV25-1 to TRBJ1-2, with TRBD1 as a possible D gene (5 bases). Germline values: CDR1 MGHDK, CDR2 SYGVNS. Trimming cost V 4 bases and J 3 bases, with 18 bases left between them. This CDR3 spans 16 amino acids. The CDR3 reads CASSAVMGGGDYGYTF. CDR3 bases: TGTGCCAGCAGTGCGGTAATGGGAGGAGGGGACTATGGCTACACCTTC.

This chain uses TRBV27 with TRBJ2-7; D may be TRBD2 (5 bases). Germline V CDR1 and CDR2: MNHEY, SMNVEV (reference sequence). This CDR3 region has 15 residues. V was clipped by 5 bases and J by 3 bases, with 17 bases between them. This chain's CDR3 is CASSTSGGLFYEQYF. DNA of the CDR3: TGTGCCAGCAGTACCTCCGGCGGGCTCTTCTACGAGCAGTACTTC.

The rearrangement links TRBV7-2 to TRBJ1-3; the D is unclear. This CDR3 contains 14 residues. V shed 1 base and J shed 0 bases, with 4 bases lying between them. Germline assignment: CDR1 SGHTA and CDR2 FQGNSA. The CDR3 DNA reads TGTGCCAGCAGCTTAGGAGTCTCTGGAAACACCATATATTTT. The encoded protein is CASSLGVSGNTIYF. The full variable domain, with the rest looked up from reference TRBV7-2 and TRBJ1-3, is GAGVSQSPSNKVTEKGKDVELRCDPISGHTALYWYRQSLGQGLEFLIYFQGNSAPDKSGLPSDRFSAERTGGSVSTLTIQRTQQEDSAVYLCASSLGVSGNTIYFGEGSWLTVV.

V and J are TRBV3-1 (or the pseudogene TRBV3-2) and TRBJ2-2; D ambiguous. Germline V gene data show CDR1 as LGHDT and CDR2 as YNNKEL (reference sequence). The V end lost 3 bases, the J end lost 0 bases, and 5 bases lay between the germline ends. This CDR3 is built from 14 residues. The CDR3 coding sequence is TGTGCCAGCAGCCAGGCTGCGAACACCGGGGAGCTGTTTTTT. This sequence encodes CASSQAANTGELFF.

This chain links TRBV19 with TRBJ2-2, with TRBD2 matching 13 bases. This CDR3 region has 14 residues. Per the germline V gene, CDR1 is LNHDA and CDR2 is SQIVND (reference sequence). Trimming at V came to 10 bases and at J to 6 bases, leaving 5 bases not matched to a gene. DNA of the CDR3: TGTGCCACCCGGACTAGCGGGAGCGCCGGGGAGCTGTTTTTT. It yields the protein CATRTSGSAGELFF.

The chain is built from TRBV5-6 and TRBJ2-1; a weak D match, TRBD2 (5 bases). CDR1 SGHDT and CDR2 YYEEEE come from the germline V gene. Between the trimmed V and J ends, which lost 4 bases and 9 bases, there was a span of 23 bases. This CDR3 region has 16 residues. CDR3: CASSIVSSWEFGEQFF. The CDR3, as DNA: TGTGCCAGCAGCATCGTCTCTAGCTGGGAATTCGGTGAGCAGTTCTTC.

The chain recombines TRBV6-5 with TRBJ2-7; TRBD2 matches 9 bases. Per the germline V gene, CDR1 is MNHEY and CDR2 is SVGAGI. The trim removed 7 bases at V and 0 bases at J, leaving 4 bases unmatched. The CDR3 has 14 residues. The CDR3 is CASNNSGSSYEQYF. In nucleotides, the CDR3 is TGTGCCAGCAACAATAGCGGGAGCTCCTACGAGCAGTACTTC.

This clone came up once. J is TRBJ2-2 and V is TRBV12-5; 12 bases map to TRBD2. Trimming cost V 5 bases and J 5 bases; bases outside gene matches: 3. Germline lookup yields CDR1 LGHNT and CDR2 FRNRAP. This CDR3 is built from 15 residues. CDR3 loop: CASGTGTSGTGELFF. The CDR3 coding sequence is TGTGCTAGTGGTACCGGGACTAGCGGGACCGGGGAGCTGTTTTTT.

The chain couples TRBV30 to TRBJ1-1; possible D gene TRBD1, 5 bases. The V gene's germline CDR1 is GTSNPN and CDR2 SVGIG (reference sequence). The V end was cut by 2 bases, the J end by 0 bases, with 22 bases between. The CDR3 is 18 amino acids. The CDR3 sequence is CAWSKVGEATTMNTEAFF. In nucleotides, the CDR3 is TGTGCCTGGAGTAAGGTAGGGGAAGCGACGACCATGAACACTGAAGCTTTCTTT. Filled out from reference TRBV30 and TRBJ1-1, the complete variable domain reads SQTIHQWPATLVQPVGSPLSLECTVEGTSNPNLYWYRQAAGRGLQLLFYSVGIGQISSEVPQNLSASRPQDRQFILSSKKLLLSDSGFYLCAWSKVGEATTMNTEAFFGQGTRLTVV.

This chain uses TRBV7-3 with TRBJ1-5; D is undetermined. The CDR3 extends over 13 amino acids. The germline V and J ends were trimmed by 1 base and 9 bases, with 10 bases remaining between them. Germline CDR1 reads SGHTA; CDR2 reads FQGTGA. The CDR3, as DNA: TGTGCCAGCAGCTTAAATTTCGCCGGGCCCCAGCATTTT. The encoded protein is CASSLNFAGPQHF.

The chain links TRBV7-9 to TRBJ2-1, with 7 bases that match TRBD1. The CDR3 covers 16 residues. Germline values: CDR1 SEHNR, CDR2 FQNEAQ (reference sequence). Germline trimming cut 5 bases from V and 4 bases from J; bases unmatched to any gene: 11. The CDR3 DNA reads TGTGCCAGCAGCCCGACTCAGGGGGAGTTTTACAATGAGCAGTTCTTC. This encodes CASSPTQGEFYNEQFF.

The V and J genes are TRBV10-1 and TRBJ2-3, with D maybe TRBD2 (6 bases). The CDR3 length is 15 residues. V was clipped by 6 bases and J by 0 bases, with 13 bases between them. The germline gives CDR1 WNHNN, CDR2 SYGVQD (reference sequence). The CDR3 region is CASRRGLESTDTQYF. The DNA for the CDR3 is TGCGCCAGCAGGAGGGGACTCGAGAGCACAGATACGCAGTATTTT.

V usage is TRBV12-3 or TRBV12-4 and J usage is TRBJ2-1; no definite D call. Trimming shortened V by 2 bases and J by 5 bases, and 7 bases separated the two germline ends. The CDR3 is 13 residues long. The CDR3: CASSLTVDNEQFF. CDR3 coding DNA: TGTGCCAGCAGTTTAACGGTCGACAATGAGCAGTTCTTC.

This chain joins TRBV2 and TRBJ2-1; 9 bases match TRBD2. J was trimmed by 3 bases and V by 8 bases; bases with no gene match: 14. Germline-derived CDR1 and CDR2 are SNHLY and FYNNEI. The CDR3 totals 17 residues. The CDR3: CASSQREAPIYYNEQFF. The CDR3, as DNA: TGTGCCAGCTCCCAGCGGGAGGCCCCTATCTACTACAATGAGCAGTTCTTC.

The chain combines TRBV5-4 with TRBJ2-7; 11 bases fit TRBD2. This CDR3 spans 16 amino acids. V was pared by 0 bases and J by 5 bases, with 7 bases of the junction left unmatched. CDR1 SGHNT and CDR2 YYREEE come from the germline V gene (reference sequence). This CDR3 reads CASSLGVAGGLHEQYF. CDR3 nucleotide sequence: TGTGCCAGCAGCTTGGGAGTAGCGGGAGGGCTCCACGAGCAGTACTTC.

The V gene is TRBV9, the J gene TRBJ2-1, with D perhaps TRBD1 (6 bases). V lost 4 bases, J lost 4 bases, and 9 bases lay in between. Germline-derived CDR1 and CDR2 are SGDLS and YYNGEE. This CDR3 region has 13 residues. This chain's CDR3 is CASSSGQYNEQFF. CDR3 nucleotides: TGTGCCAGCAGCAGCGGACAGTACAATGAGCAGTTCTTC.

By share of the sample, this clone is medium-sized (0.01 to 0.1%). This sequence joins TRBV19 and TRBJ2-1, with 7 bases matching TRBD1. Germline assignment: CDR1 LNHDA and CDR2 SQIVND (reference sequence). CDR3 length: 15 amino acids. The ends lost 3 bases at V and 1 base at J; junction bases unmatched: 3. The CDR3 is CASSISGQSYNEQFF. The CDR3 nucleotides read TGTGCCAGTAGTATCTCGGGACAGTCCTACAATGAGCAGTTCTTC. Complete variable domain (other parts from reference TRBV19 and TRBJ2-1): DGGITQSPKYLFRKEGQNVTLSCEQNLNHDAMYWYRQDPGQGLRLIYYSQIVNDFQKGDIAEGYSVSREKKESFPLTVTSAQKNPTAFYLCASSISGQSYNEQFFGPGTRLTVL.